A single sample is the source of the 28 T cell receptor beta chains below, sequenced in a study of blood T cell repertoires in COVID-19. Repertoires were generated with immunoSEQ multiplex PCR, while TCRdb's copy carries only in-frame clones and drops some. The sample contains 160,000 or so clones, over 75% of which appear only once. The specimen was PBMCs or T cells enriched from blood (not recorded which). Receptor source: a woman aged 40 to 50 with acute COVID-19.

The rearrangement joins TRBV2 to TRBJ2-7, with D possibly TRBD1 on 6 matching bases. Per germline, CDR1 SNHLY and CDR2 FYNNEI. This CDR3 comprises 13 residues. Trimming shortened V by 1 base and J by 6 bases, and 10 bases separated the two germline ends. Here the CDR3 reads CASSEGVRGEQYF. The DNA of the CDR3 is TGTGCCAGCAGTGAAGGCGTCAGGGGCGAGCAGTACTTC.

This chain links TRBV2 with TRBJ2-1; a weak D match, TRBD1 (5 bases). Germline V gene data show CDR1 as SNHLY and CDR2 as FYNNEI. The V end lost 7 bases, the J end lost 7 bases, and 17 bases lay between the germline ends. The CDR3 contains 14 residues. CDR3: CASITTQGRNEQFF. As DNA, the CDR3 is TGTGCCAGCATCACGACCCAGGGAAGGAATGAGCAGTTCTTC.

V and J are TRBV14 and TRBJ2-1; D is unresolved. The germline gives CDR1 SGHDN, CDR2 FVKESK. Trimming took off 4 bases at V and 10 bases at J, with 8 bases between the two ends. There are 11 residues in the CDR3. CDR3 sequence reads: CASSRTTEQFF. The CDR3 DNA is TGTGCCAGCAGCCGAACGACAGAGCAGTTCTTC.

This clone was detected only a few times. The chain links TRBV9 to TRBJ1-2; perhaps TRBD1 as D (6 bases). CDR3 length equals 12 residues. CDR1 is SGDLS and CDR2 is YYNGEE in the germline V gene. The V end lost 4 bases, the J end lost 6 bases, and 10 bases lay between the germline ends. The CDR3 DNA is TGTGCCAGCAGCCAACAGGGAAATGGCTACACCTTC. This gives the protein CASSQQGNGYTF. Full variable domain (rest looked up from reference TRBV9 and TRBJ1-2): DSGVTQTPKHLITATGQRVTLRCSPRSGDLSVYWYQQSLDQGLQFLIQYYNGEERAKGNILERFSAQQFPDLHSELNLSSLELGDSALYFCASSQQGNGYTFGSGTRLTVV.

J is TRBJ2-1 and V is TRBV11-3; TRBD1 aligns across 7 bases. The germline V gene encodes CDR1 SGHNT and CDR2 YENEEA. V shed 5 bases, J shed 5 bases, and the junction held 9 bases outside the gene matches. The CDR3 has 15 amino acids. The CDR3 region has the DNA TGTGCCAGCAGCCCGCGACAGGGCTCGGACAATGAGCAGTTCTTC. Translation: CASSPRQGSDNEQFF.

V is TRBV5-5 and J is TRBJ1-1, with D unclear. V lost 3 bases and J 1 base, leaving 10 bases between the germline ends. The germline V gene has CDR1 SGHKS and CDR2 YYEKEE (reference sequence). There are 14 residues in the CDR3. CDR3: CASSWAPENTEAFF. The CDR3 DNA reads TGTGCCAGCAGCTGGGCCCCGGAGAACACTGAAGCTTTCTTT.

V usage is TRBV4-2 and J usage is TRBJ2-3; D call uncertain. This CDR3 is 15 amino acids long. V lost 0 bases, J lost 6 bases, and 13 bases lay in between. Germline V gives CDR1 LGHNA, CDR2 YNFKEQ. The CDR3 here is CASSQDPHDTDTQYF. In DNA, the CDR3 is TGTGCCAGCAGCCAAGATCCGCATGACACGGATACGCAGTATTTT.

The rearrangement uses TRBV10-3 and TRBJ2-3, with 14 bases fitting TRBD2. Germline CDR1 reads ENHRY; CDR2 reads SYGVKD. Trimming at V came to 5 bases and at J to 4 bases, leaving 5 bases not matched to a gene. This CDR3 contains 16 residues. The CDR3 loop is CAISLGLAGGADTQYF. CDR3 nucleotides: TGTGCCATCAGTTTAGGACTAGCGGGAGGAGCAGATACGCAGTATTTT.

CDR3 DNA sequence: TGTGCCAGTAGTATTGAGGGTGCCTACGAGCAGTACTTC. Translation: CASSIEGAYEQYF. The J gene is TRBJ2-7, the V gene TRBV19; weak D call: TRBD2 (5 bases). Germline values: CDR1 LNHDA, CDR2 SQIVND (reference sequence). The CDR3 is 13 amino acids. Trimming cost V 3 bases and J 2 bases, with 8 bases left between them.

The rearrangement joins TRBV4-1 to TRBJ1-1; the D is unclear. V shed 2 bases and J shed 4 bases, with 14 bases lying between them. The CDR3 is made up of 15 amino acids. Germline CDR1 reads MGHRA; CDR2 reads YSYEKL. The CDR3 sequence is CASSQWPERGTEAFF. The CDR3 DNA reads as TGCGCCAGCAGCCAATGGCCAGAACGGGGCACTGAAGCTTTCTTT.

This chain uses TRBV5-1 with TRBJ2-2; D is perhaps TRBD1 (6 bases). Germline V gene sequence: CDR1 SGHRS, CDR2 YFSETQ. There are 14 residues in the CDR3. The ends were cut back, 1 base at V and 6 bases at J, with 10 bases in the middle. The CDR3 here is CASSLTGFAGELFF. For the CDR3, the DNA is TGCGCCAGCAGCTTGACAGGGTTTGCCGGGGAGCTGTTTTTT.

This clone came up a few times. V usage is TRBV3-1 (or the pseudogene TRBV3-2) and J usage is TRBJ2-3; 11 bases map to TRBD2. J gave up 3 bases and V 4 bases, and 3 bases lay outside the gene matches. In germline, CDR1 is LGHDT, CDR2 YNNKEL (reference sequence). The CDR3 totals 15 residues. The CDR3: CASSLRTSGTDTQYF. The CDR3 bases are TGTGCCAGCAGCCTTCGGACTAGCGGGACAGATACGCAGTATTTT.

V is TRBV5-1 and J is TRBJ1-1; TRBD1 might be the D (5 bases). Germline V lookup: CDR1 SGHRS, CDR2 YFSETQ. CDR3 length: 14 amino acids. Between the trimmed V and J ends, which lost 4 bases and 4 bases, there was a span of 14 bases. The CDR3 loop reads CASSLGLGGTEAFF. The CDR3 bases are TGCGCCAGCAGCCTCGGCCTCGGGGGCACTGAAGCTTTCTTT.

This clone appeared a single time. The V and J genes are TRBV5-1 and TRBJ2-5; the match to TRBD2 covers 10 bases. Germline-derived CDR1 and CDR2 are SGHRS and YFSETQ. Trimming cost V 1 base and J 5 bases; bases outside gene matches: 11. CDR3 size: 17 residues. The CDR3 region is CASSLFASGSLGETQYF. The DNA of the CDR3 is TGCGCCAGCAGCTTGTTTGCTAGCGGGAGCTTGGGGGAGACCCAGTACTTC.

The chain is built from TRBV7-2 and TRBJ2-1, with 8 bases fitting TRBD1. Germline CDR1 SGHTA, CDR2 FQGNSA. The V and J ends lost 3 bases and 6 bases, in that order; junction bases with no gene match: 4. CDR3 length equals 14 residues. The chain's CDR3 is CASSFPGGVNEQFF. For the CDR3, the DNA is TGTGCCAGCAGCTTCCCAGGGGGCGTCAATGAGCAGTTCTTC.

The chain employs TRBV27 and TRBJ1-1, with a possible D match to TRBD1 (6 bases). CDR1 is MNHEY and CDR2 is SMNVEV in the germline V gene (reference sequence). Trimming left V 6 bases short and J 7 bases short, with 18 bases between. There are 14 residues in the CDR3. The CDR3 loop is CASSLFYPQGEAFF. The CDR3 DNA follows: TGTGCCAGCAGCCTATTCTACCCACAGGGTGAAGCTTTCTTT.

The chain uses TRBV5-1 and TRBJ2-7; TRBD1 is a possible D gene (6 bases). The CDR3 runs 13 residues. Germline loops: CDR1 SGHRS, CDR2 YFSETQ. V was pared by 4 bases and J by 2 bases, with 10 bases between. In DNA form, the CDR3 reads TGCGCCAGCAGCACCGGGACACCCTACGAGCAGTACTTC. This translates into CASSTGTPYEQYF.

The CDR3 sequence: CASSPSSTDTQYF. The CDR3 nucleotides read TGTGCCAGCAGCCCCTCTAGCACAGATACGCAGTATTTT. This chain connects TRBV7-3 to TRBJ2-3; D gene unclear. The germline V gene has CDR1 SGHTA and CDR2 FQGTGA. V dropped 5 bases and J dropped 0 bases, with 6 bases sitting between them. The length of the CDR3 is 13 residues.

V is TRBV5-4 and J is TRBJ1-3; TRBD1 matches at 7 bases. Germline-derived CDR1 and CDR2 are SGHNT and YYREEE (reference sequence). The CDR3 loop spans 15 amino acids. Germline trimming cut 4 bases from V and 2 bases from J; bases unmatched to any gene: 6. CDR3 in amino acids: CASSTIGTAGNTIYF. Written as DNA, the CDR3 is TGTGCCAGCAGCACAATCGGGACAGCTGGAAACACCATATATTTT.

The sample holds a few counts of this clone. The chain uses TRBV9 and TRBJ1-2, with 10 positions matching TRBD1. With 0 bases clipped from V and 6 bases from J, the junction kept 5 bases outside the gene matches. The germline gives CDR1 SGDLS, CDR2 YYNGEE. The CDR3 contains 15 residues. The CDR3 loop reads CASSVVGTGVDGYTF. DNA for the CDR3: TGTGCCAGCAGCGTAGTTGGGACAGGGGTCGATGGCTACACCTTC.

This chain uses TRBV29-1 with TRBJ1-4; tentative D call: TRBD1 (6 bases). There are 16 residues in the CDR3. Deletions cut 6 bases from V and 3 bases from J, with 20 bases between. CDR1 and CDR2 (germline): SQVTM, ANQGSEA. Here the CDR3 reads CSVLQGWNGANEKLFF. For the CDR3, the DNA is TGCAGCGTCTTACAGGGTTGGAATGGGGCTAATGAAAAACTGTTTTTT.

The gene calls are TRBV15 and TRBJ1-2, with 7 nucleotides matching TRBD1. Unmatched junction bases numbered 7, after V lost 0 bases and J lost 9 bases. CDR3 size: 14 residues. CDR1 LNHNV and CDR2 YYDKDF come from the germline V gene (reference sequence). CDR3 nucleotide sequence: TGTGCCACCAGCAGAGAGGACAGGAGTAAGAGCTACACCTTC. Its protein product is CATSREDRSKSYTF.

The chain couples TRBV27 to TRBJ2-1; D remains unclear. The CDR3 has 15 residues. CDR1 MNHEY and CDR2 SMNVEV come from the germline V gene (reference sequence). V was cut by 2 bases and J by 3 bases, with 11 bases left in between. For the CDR3, the DNA is TGTGCCAGCAGTTTAGAGCGCCCCGTCTACAATGAGCAGTTCTTC. Translated: CASSLERPVYNEQFF.

This chain joins TRBV28 and TRBJ2-7; 8 bases match TRBD2. V gave up 5 bases and J gave up 3 bases; unmatched junction bases: 9. Germline CDR1 reads MDHEN; CDR2 reads SYDVKM. The CDR3 totals 15 residues. CDR3 amino acids: CASSTSGRLSYEQYV. CDR3 nucleotide sequence: TGTGCCAGCAGTACTAGCGGCCGGCTAAGCTACGAGCAGTACGTC.

The chain combines TRBV9 with TRBJ2-3; a weak D match, TRBD1 (12 bases). CDR3 length: 22 residues. V was clipped by 2 bases and J by 2 bases, with 33 bases between them. Germline V gene data show CDR1 as SGDLS and CDR2 as YYNGEE. The CDR3 spells CASSVTSGQGATSGRFTDTQYF. The CDR3 DNA reads TGTGCCAGCAGCGTTACTTCGGGACAGGGGGCAACTAGCGGGAGATTCACAGATACGCAGTATTTT.

The CDR3 spells CASSGDRYNEQFF. Written as DNA, the CDR3 is TGTGCCAGCAGTGGGGACAGATACAATGAGCAGTTCTTC. J is TRBJ2-1 and V is TRBV2, with 7 nucleotides matching TRBD1. The ends lost 4 bases at V and 4 bases at J; junction bases unmatched: 1. This CDR3 is built from 13 residues. CDR1 and CDR2 (germline): SNHLY, FYNNEI.

This chain uses TRBV28 with TRBJ1-2, with 11 bases aligning to TRBD1. Germline V gene data show CDR1 as MDHEN and CDR2 as SYDVKM. V dropped 10 bases and J dropped 5; count of bases not matched to a gene: 6. The CDR3 length is 13 residues. CDR3 bases: TGTGCCACACCGGGACAGGGGGAATATGGCTACACCTTC. It is translated as CATPGQGEYGYTF.

V is TRBV19 and J is TRBJ1-2, with D maybe TRBD1 (5 bases). V shed 1 base and J shed 4 bases, with 13 bases lying between them. The CDR3 is 15 residues long. The V gene's germline CDR1 is LNHDA and CDR2 SQIVND (reference sequence). DNA of the CDR3: TGTGCCAGTAGTATAGTGGGCCAGGGTCTCTATGGCTACACCTTC. Amino acid sequence: CASSIVGQGLYGYTF. Drawing the rest from reference TRBV19 and TRBJ1-2, the complete variable domain is DGGITQSPKYLFRKEGQNVTLSCEQNLNHDAMYWYRQDPGQGLRLIYYSQIVNDFQKGDIAEGYSVSREKKESFPLTVTSAQKNPTAFYLCASSIVGQGLYGYTFGSGTRLTVV.